This is a list of T cell receptor beta chains from one sample in a study of blood T cell repertoires in COVID-19. TCRdb keeps only in-frame clones here, not all; method: immunoSEQ multiplex PCR. The profile shows fewer than 300,000 clones, 87% of them singletons. Sequenced input: peripheral blood. These receptors were obtained from a woman in her forties who had recovered from COVID-19. Each CDR3 is given with its conserved first and last residue. The order of the fields is J gene, V gene, clone size, D gene, CDR3 DNA, CDR3 protein. D genes are given only for firm matches. The size entry is marked missing in some rows and otherwise reads once, few, many or a size class.

J gene: TRBJ1-1
V gene: TRBV19
clone size: -
D gene: TRBD1
CDR3 DNA: TGTGCCAGTAGAATGATGGACAGGGGTTCAGCTTTCTTT
CDR3 protein: CASRMMDRGSAFF

J gene: TRBJ2-7
V gene: TRBV18
clone size: once
D gene: -
CDR3 DNA: TGTGCCAGCTCACCCGTAGTCCTGGACGAGCAGTACTTC
CDR3 protein: CASSPVVLDEQYF

J gene: TRBJ1-1
V gene: TRBV18
clone size: -
D gene: -
CDR3 DNA: TGTGCCAGCTCACCCCGGGCTCTCATCGGGGACACTGAAGCTTTCTTT
CDR3 protein: CASSPRALIGDTEAFF

J gene: TRBJ2-1
V gene: TRBV9
clone size: -
D gene: TRBD1
CDR3 DNA: TGTGCCAGCAGCGGGGGACAGGGGCGCTCCCCCTCCTACAATGAGCAGTTCTTC
CDR3 protein: CASSGGQGRSPSYNEQFF

J gene: TRBJ2-1
V gene: TRBV9
clone size: -
D gene: -
CDR3 DNA: TGTGCCAGCAGCGTAGGGTCCACAAATGAGCAGTTCTTC
CDR3 protein: CASSVGSTNEQFF

J gene: TRBJ1-1
V gene: TRBV19
clone size: -
D gene: TRBD1
CDR3 DNA: TGTGCCAGTAGAACGGGACAGATGAACACTGAAGCTTTCTTT
CDR3 protein: CASRTGQMNTEAFF

J gene: TRBJ2-7
V gene: TRBV27
clone size: -
D gene: TRBD1
CDR3 DNA: TGTGCCAGCAGTATTACGGGACAGGCATCCTACGAGCAGTACTTC
CDR3 protein: CASSITGQASYEQYF

J gene: TRBJ2-7
V gene: TRBV19
clone size: -
D gene: TRBD1
CDR3 DNA: TGTGCCAGTAGTATCGGGACAGGGGTCTACGAGCAGTACTTC
CDR3 protein: CASSIGTGVYEQYF

J gene: TRBJ1-4
V gene: TRBV2
clone size: -
D gene: -
CDR3 DNA: TGTGCCAGCAGTGAAGCGGGGAGACTGTTTTTT
CDR3 protein: CASSEAGRLFF

J gene: TRBJ1-1
V gene: TRBV27
clone size: -
D gene: -
CDR3 DNA: TGTGCCAGCAGACTGGACATGCCGTCCAACACTGAAGCTTTCTTT
CDR3 protein: CASRLDMPSNTEAFF

J gene: TRBJ2-4
V gene: TRBV6-6
clone size: -
D gene: -
CDR3 DNA: TGTGCCAGCAGTCCGGGACCCCGGAGGGGTTTAGCCAAAAACATTCAGTACTTC
CDR3 protein: CASSPGPRRGLAKNIQYF

J gene: TRBJ2-2
V gene: TRBV7-9
clone size: once
D gene: -
CDR3 DNA: TGTGCCAGCAGCCACAGTAACACCGGGGAGCTGTTTTTT
CDR3 protein: CASSHSNTGELFF

J gene: TRBJ2-5
V gene: TRBV7-2
clone size: once
D gene: TRBD2
CDR3 DNA: TGTGCCAGCAGCTTACGGCGGGGGGCGGTGGAGACCCAGTACTTC
CDR3 protein: CASSLRRGAVETQYF

J gene: TRBJ1-1
V gene: TRBV5-1
clone size: -
D gene: -
CDR3 DNA: TGCGCCAGCAGGGAGAGGAACACTGAAGCTTTCTTT
CDR3 protein: CASRERNTEAFF

J gene: TRBJ1-1
V gene: TRBV19
clone size: -
D gene: -
CDR3 DNA: TGTGCCAGTAGTTTCCCTCCCTCGGGAGCGGGACGGTGGGACGAAGCTTTCTTT
CDR3 protein: CASSFPPSGAGRWDEAFF

J gene: TRBJ2-5
V gene: TRBV11-3
clone size: few
D gene: -
CDR3 DNA: TGTGCCAGCAGCGTGACAGAAGAGACCCAGTACTTC
CDR3 protein: CASSVTEETQYF

J gene: TRBJ2-1
V gene: TRBV9
clone size: -
D gene: TRBD1
CDR3 DNA: TGTGCCAGCAGCGTGCGACCGGGACAGGGGTACCACAATGAGCAGTTCTTC
CDR3 protein: CASSVRPGQGYHNEQFF

J gene: TRBJ2-1
V gene: TRBV2
clone size: once
D gene: TRBD1
CDR3 DNA: TGTGCCGGCCGACCCGGGACAGGGGGCAATGAGCAGTTCTTC
CDR3 protein: CAGRPGTGGNEQFF

J gene: TRBJ2-4
V gene: TRBV4-3
clone size: -
D gene: -
CDR3 DNA: TGCGCCAGCAGCCAAGATGCCGCCCTCGGAAACATTCAGTACTTC
CDR3 protein: CASSQDAALGNIQYF

J gene: TRBJ2-3
V gene: TRBV21-1
clone size: -
D gene: -
CDR3 DNA: TGTGCCAGCAGCAAAGAGGGTGCGACTAGCGGGGGGCCACTCACAGATACGCAGTATTTT
CDR3 protein: CASSKEGATSGGPLTDTQYF

J gene: TRBJ1-6
V gene: TRBV6-2/TRBV6-3
clone size: -
D gene: -
CDR3 DNA: TGTGCCAGCAGTTACCCCTGGCAGGGGAGATCACCCCTCCACTTT
CDR3 protein: CASSYPWQGRSPLHF

J gene: TRBJ2-5
V gene: TRBV27
clone size: -
D gene: TRBD1
CDR3 DNA: TGTGCCAGCAGTTTATTGGGACAGGGCGGAGAGACCCAGTACTTC
CDR3 protein: CASSLLGQGGETQYF

J gene: TRBJ1-2
V gene: TRBV4-1
clone size: -
D gene: TRBD1
CDR3 DNA: TGCGCCAGCAGCCAAGATCAGGAGACAGGGCTTGATGGCTACACCTTC
CDR3 protein: CASSQDQETGLDGYTF

J gene: TRBJ2-1
V gene: TRBV7-9
clone size: -
D gene: TRBD1
CDR3 DNA: TGTGCCAGCAGCATTGGACAGGGGCCCAACACAAGGGAGCAGTTCTTC
CDR3 protein: CASSIGQGPNTREQFF

J gene: TRBJ2-1
V gene: TRBV20-1
clone size: few
D gene: -
CDR3 DNA: TGCAGTGCTAGTCGGGCCTTCGGGAACAATGAGCAGTTCTTC
CDR3 protein: CSASRAFGNNEQFF

J gene: TRBJ1-6
V gene: TRBV18
clone size: -
D gene: -
CDR3 DNA: TGTGCCAGCTCACCGACAGTGAATAATTCACCCCTCCACTTT
CDR3 protein: CASSPTVNNSPLHF

J gene: TRBJ1-6
V gene: TRBV5-3
clone size: -
D gene: TRBD1
CDR3 DNA: TGTGCCAGAAGCATATTACAGGGGTGGAATTCACCCCTCCACTTT
CDR3 protein: CARSILQGWNSPLHF

J gene: TRBJ2-7
V gene: TRBV11-3
clone size: -
D gene: -
CDR3 DNA: TGTGCCAGCAGCCTAGGGCGAGGAACCTACGAGCAGTACTTC
CDR3 protein: CASSLGRGTYEQYF

J gene: TRBJ1-1
V gene: TRBV11-2
clone size: -
D gene: TRBD1
CDR3 DNA: TGTGCCAGCAGCTTACGGACAGGGGGTTTCACTGAAGCTTTCTTT
CDR3 protein: CASSLRTGGFTEAFF

J gene: TRBJ2-2
V gene: TRBV2
clone size: -
D gene: TRBD1
CDR3 DNA: TGTGCCAGCAGCTATCAGACAGGGGTCACCGGGGAGCTGTTTTTT
CDR3 protein: CASSYQTGVTGELFF

J gene: TRBJ2-7
V gene: TRBV12-5
clone size: -
D gene: -
CDR3 DNA: TGTGCTAGTGGGGCAGGGTACGAGCAGTACTTC
CDR3 protein: CASGAGYEQYF

J gene: TRBJ2-1
V gene: TRBV4-2
clone size: -
D gene: TRBD2
CDR3 DNA: TGTGCCAGCAGCCAGATTAGCGGGGGGCCCCCCAATGAGCAGTTCTTC
CDR3 protein: CASSQISGGPPNEQFF

J gene: TRBJ2-6
V gene: TRBV4-3
clone size: -
D gene: TRBD1
CDR3 DNA: TGCGCCAGCAGCCAAGATATCAGACAGGGGGCGGTCGGGGCCAACGTCCTGACTTTC
CDR3 protein: CASSQDIRQGAVGANVLTF

J gene: TRBJ2-1
V gene: TRBV6-2/TRBV6-3
clone size: -
D gene: TRBD2
CDR3 DNA: TGTGCCAGCAGTTATCTCGGCGGGGGGCACTACAATGAGCAGTTCTTC
CDR3 protein: CASSYLGGGHYNEQFF

J gene: TRBJ1-2
V gene: TRBV5-6
clone size: -
D gene: -
CDR3 DNA: TGTGCCAGCAGCTTGAGAGGGAGTCCGTATGGCTACACCTTC
CDR3 protein: CASSLRGSPYGYTF

J gene: TRBJ2-5
V gene: TRBV28
clone size: few
D gene: TRBD1
CDR3 DNA: TGTGCCAGTTCGTTTACACAGGGGATCCAAGAGACCCAGTACTTC
CDR3 protein: CASSFTQGIQETQYF

J gene: TRBJ2-1
V gene: TRBV5-6
clone size: -
D gene: -
CDR3 DNA: TGTGCCAGCAGCGCTGTCGGAGGGCAGTTCTTC
CDR3 protein: CASSAVGGQFF

J gene: TRBJ1-1
V gene: TRBV6-5
clone size: -
D gene: TRBD1
CDR3 DNA: TGTGCCAGCAGTTACTCGAGGGGACAGGGATACACTGAAGCTTTCTTT
CDR3 protein: CASSYSRGQGYTEAFF

J gene: TRBJ2-3
V gene: TRBV7-9
clone size: -
D gene: TRBD1
CDR3 DNA: TGTGCCAGCAGTCGGGACAGGGTGATAGATACGCAGTATTTT
CDR3 protein: CASSRDRVIDTQYF

J gene: TRBJ1-5
V gene: TRBV7-8
clone size: -
D gene: -
CDR3 DNA: TGTGCCAGCAGCTTCCTAGGGGCTCCGGGTCAGCCCCAGCATTTT
CDR3 protein: CASSFLGAPGQPQHF

J gene: TRBJ2-3
V gene: TRBV7-9
clone size: -
D gene: -
CDR3 DNA: TGTGCCAGCAGCCCAAGCGGGTTCACAGATACGCAGTATTTT
CDR3 protein: CASSPSGFTDTQYF